A selection of T cell receptor beta chains follows, all from one sample in a study of T cells in Graves' hyperthyroidism and ophthalmopathy. TCRdb reprocessed the multiplex PCR reads via MiXCR and lists one record per CDR3 protein. There are roughly 630,000 distinct CDR3 sequences in the sample; 15% to 19% occur only once, and under 8% lies in the top ten. The source material was blood. These receptors were collected from a woman in her twenties or thirties with Graves' hyperthyroidism. The CDR3 runs from the conserved cysteine through the conserved F or W. A D gene is named only where the DNA matches it firmly. The listing skips clone size in some rows; elsewhere it reads once, few, many or a size class.

>18|-|TRBV20-1|TRBJ2-4|-
CSARGTSGFPLAKNIQYF
TGCAGTGCTAGAGGAACCTCGGGGTTTCCGTTAGCCAAAAACATTCAGTACTTC
>13|-|TRBV19|TRBJ1-2|-
CATAGQPNYGYTF
TGTGCCACCGCCGGGCAGCCTAACTATGGCTACACCTTC
>16|-|TRBV2|TRBJ2-7|many
CASSTIATDTAYEQYF
TGTGCCAGCAGTACTATAGCGACGGACACCGCCTACGAGCAGTACTTC
>13|-|TRBV9|TRBJ1-3|-
CASDPGTGNTIYF
TGTGCCAGCGATCCAGGGACAGGAAACACCATATATTTT
>17|TRBD1|TRBV3-1|TRBJ2-2|-
CASSLPGQGVNTGELFF
TGTGCCAGCAGCCTTCCGGGACAGGGAGTGAACACCGGGGAGCTGTTTTTT
>15|-|TRBV3-1|TRBJ2-3|many
CASSLLGGSTDTQYF
TGTGCCAGCAGCCTCCTAGGCGGGAGCACAGATACGCAGTATTTT
>13|TRBD1|TRBV12-3/TRBV12-4|TRBJ2-7|many
CASSVGQGHEQYF
TGTGCCAGCAGTGTCGGACAGGGCCACGAGCAGTACTTC
>16|-|TRBV20-1|TRBJ2-3|many
CSARSYSGSSTDTQYF
TGCAGTGCTAGGTCCTATAGCGGATCTAGCACAGATACGCAGTATTTT
>15|-|TRBV10-1|TRBJ2-3|few
CASSDGGTSTDTQYF
TGCGCCAGCAGTGATGGCGGAACTAGCACAGATACGCAGTATTTT
>14|-|TRBV19|TRBJ1-1|few
CASSKPGQNTEAFF
TGTGCCAGTAGTAAGCCGGGACAGAACACTGAAGCTTTCTTT
>13|TRBD1|TRBV12-5|TRBJ1-2|-
CASGPDRGGGYTF
TGTGCTAGTGGGCCTGACAGGGGAGGTGGCTACACCTTC
>15|TRBD2|TRBV2|TRBJ2-5|many
CASSGTSGRRETQYF
TGTGCCAGCTCCGGGACTAGCGGGAGACGCGAGACCCAGTACTTC
>15|-|TRBV25-1|TRBJ2-7|few
CASSEFRDTSYEQYF
TGTGCCAGCAGTGAATTCCGGGACACTTCCTACGAGCAGTACTTC
>15|TRBD2|TRBV5-1|TRBJ2-7|many
CASSGEAGLSYEQYF
TGCGCCAGCAGCGGCGAAGCGGGGCTCTCCTACGAGCAGTACTTC
>15|TRBD1|TRBV20-1|TRBJ1-6|many
CSAHRPGTGDSPLHF
TGCAGTGCTCACAGACCCGGGACAGGGGATTCACCCCTCCACTTT
>16|-|TRBV4-1|TRBJ2-1|many
CASSQVTIGTNSEQFF
TGCGCCAGCAGCCAAGTTACCATCGGGACCAACTCCGAGCAGTTCTTC
>14|-|TRBV28|TRBJ2-3|few
CASSGATGTDTQYF
TGTGCCAGCAGTGGAGCTACTGGCACAGATACGCAGTATTTT
>15|-|TRBV7-9|TRBJ2-7|many
CASRSLSQSSYEQYF
TGTGCCAGCAGATCACTTTCCCAGAGCTCCTACGAGCAGTACTTC
>15|-|TRBV5-1|TRBJ2-7|many
CASSLAKPALYEQYF
TGCGCCAGCAGCTTGGCGAAACCAGCCCTTTACGAGCAGTACTTC
>17|TRBD2|TRBV18|TRBJ2-3|-
CASSPETSARHTDTQYF
TGTGCCAGCTCACCGGAGACTAGCGCGAGACACACAGATACGCAGTATTTT
>16|-|TRBV6-5|TRBJ2-3|many
CASSYYLDSHPDTQYF
TGTGCCAGCAGTTACTACTTGGACAGTCACCCAGATACGCAGTATTTT
>14|TRBD1|TRBV5-1|TRBJ1-1|-
CASSLAGQGAEAFF
TGCGCCAGCAGCTTGGCCGGACAGGGCGCTGAAGCTTTCTTT
>12|-|TRBV12-3/TRBV12-4|TRBJ1-2|few
CASSFSGNGYTF
TGTGCCAGCAGTTTCTCCGGGAATGGCTACACCTTC
>15|-|TRBV14|TRBJ2-7|-
CASSQVQGTLYEQYF
TGTGCCAGCAGCCAAGTGCAGGGGACCTTATACGAGCAGTACTTC
>14|-|TRBV5-1|TRBJ1-4|few
CASSLSGFFEKLFF
TGCGCCAGCAGCTTGTCAGGGTTTTTTGAAAAACTGTTTTTT
>15|-|TRBV20-1|TRBJ2-2|many
CSARDRQGNTGELFF
TGCAGTGCTAGAGATCGGCAGGGCAACACCGGGGAGCTGTTTTTT
>11|-|TRBV24-1|TRBJ2-3|-
CATSQADTQYF
TGTGCCACCTCCCAGGCAGATACGCAGTATTTT
>11|-|TRBV12-3/TRBV12-4|TRBJ2-1|few
CASSLRGHQFF
TGTGCCAGCAGTTTGAGGGGCCACCAGTTCTTC
>14|-|TRBV7-3|TRBJ2-7|few
CASSLTGRSGEQYF
TGTGCCAGCAGCTTAACTGGTCGCTCGGGGGAGCAGTACTTC
>16|-|TRBV11-2|TRBJ1-2|-
CASSLDPGYSAYGYTF
TGTGCCAGCAGCTTAGACCCAGGGTATAGTGCCTATGGCTACACCTTC
>15|TRBD1|TRBV5-1|TRBJ2-1|many
CASSSGTGIYNEQFF
TGCGCCAGCAGCTCGGGGACAGGGATTTACAATGAGCAGTTCTTC
>14|-|TRBV4-1|TRBJ1-1|few
CASSHGGRNTEAFF
TGCGCCAGCAGCCACGGGGGCCGAAACACTGAAGCTTTCTTT
>15|TRBD2|TRBV5-6|TRBJ2-3|-
CASSSLGGGTDTQYF
TGTGCCAGCAGCTCTCTTGGGGGGGGCACAGATACGCAGTATTTT
>16|TRBD2|TRBV3-1|TRBJ2-1|many
CASSPRLAGVNNEQFF
TGTGCCAGCAGCCCCCGACTAGCGGGAGTGAACAATGAGCAGTTCTTC
>18|TRBD2|TRBV4-3|TRBJ2-6|many
CASSQDIAGGSGANVLTF
TGCGCCAGCAGCCAAGATATAGCGGGAGGCTCTGGGGCCAACGTCCTGACTTTC